The next 30 T cell receptor beta chains were all read from a single sample in a study of T cell clonality in common variable immunodeficiency. Sequencing was performed with immunoSEQ multiplex PCR; in TCRdb, only in-frame clones are kept and a portion is missing. The sample was found to contain roughly 42,000 clones, and every one recurs. The material sequenced was peripheral blood mononuclear cells. The receptors derive from a person aged 18 to 75 in good health.

The sample holds many counts of this clone. The observed sequence ends 3 residues before the CDR3 terminus, with the missing tail filled in from the germline J gene. The chain couples TRBV2 to TRBJ2-2; TRBD2 is a possible D gene (7 bases). Germline assignment: CDR1 SNHLY and CDR2 FYNNEI. The V end lost 0 bases, the J end lost 3 bases, and 17 bases lay between the germline ends. This CDR3 spans 18 amino acids. This chain's CDR3 is CASSEALGGAHYTGELFF. The sequenced CDR3 bases are TGTGCCAGCAGTGAAGCGCTGGGGGGGGCCCATTACACCGGGGAG.

This clone was counted many times. The read halts 3 residues ahead of the CDR3 end, with the missing end drawn from the germline J gene. The V and J genes are TRBV6-2 or TRBV6-3 and TRBJ1-4; perhaps TRBD1 as D (5 bases). The CDR3 totals 13 residues. The V end was cut by 8 bases, the J end by 8 bases, with 15 bases between. The germline V gene encodes CDR1 MNHEY and CDR2 SVGEGT. The covered CDR3 bases are TGTGCCAGCGCCCGAGGACAAGGCGAAAAA. Translation gives CASARGQGEK. The entire CDR3 protein is CASARGQGEKLFF.

This clone was recorded many times. The CDR3 goes on 3 residues after the read ends, and that part is filled in from the germline J gene. V usage is TRBV9 and J usage is TRBJ1-6; 8 bases are a match to TRBD1. Looked up from germline, CDR1 is SGDLS and CDR2 is YYNGEE. The CDR3 loop spans 14 amino acids. V lost 4 bases to trimming and J lost 7 bases; unmatched junction nucleotides: 4. The sequenced part of the CDR3 DNA is TGTGCCAGCAGCCTGGGACAGGACAATTCACCC. Encoded protein: CASSLGQDNSP. The full-length CDR3 reads as CASSLGQDNSPLHF.

In its sample, this clone was seen many times. The read halts 3 residues ahead of the CDR3 end, with the missing end drawn from the germline J gene. The chain links TRBV5-6 to TRBJ1-5; 7 bases agree with TRBD1. CDR3 length: 15 residues. Germline loops: CDR1 SGHDT, CDR2 YYEEEE. The V and J ends lost 0 bases and 3 bases, in that order; junction bases with no gene match: 3. The CDR3 region is CASSLGGTVNQPQHF. The sequenced part of the CDR3 DNA is TGTGCCAGCAGCTTGGGGGGGACAGTCAATCAGCCC.

The sample holds many counts of this clone. The CDR3 end lies 3 residues beyond the end of the read and is filled in from the germline J gene. This chain links TRBV9 with TRBJ1-2; 7 bases fit TRBD1. V shed 4 bases, J shed 3 bases, and the junction held 9 bases outside the gene matches. Germline V CDR1 and CDR2: SGDLS, YYNGEE. The CDR3 spans 15 residues. Incomplete CDR3 DNA: TGTGCCAGCAGCCTATCAGACAGGGTGGACTATGGC. Amino acids: CASSLSDRVDYG. The entire CDR3 sequence reads CASSLSDRVDYGYTF. Using reference TRBV9 and TRBJ1-2 for the parts outside the CDR3, the full variable domain is DSGVTQTPKHLITATGQRVTLRCSPRSGDLSVYWYQQSLDQGLQFLIQYYNGEERAKGNILERFSAQQFPDLHSELNLSSLELGDSALYFCASSLSDRVDYGYTFGSGTRLTVV.

This clone was detected ten times or more. The CDR3 end is not reached by the read, which stops 3 residues before it; the germline J gene fills it in. The V call is TRBV18, the J call TRBJ1-2; 8 bases are a match to TRBD1. The CDR3 runs to 14 residues. Germline V lookup: CDR1 KGHSH, CDR2 LQKENI. V dropped 5 bases and J dropped 7; count of bases not matched to a gene: 9. CDR3 DNA (partial): TGTGCCAGCTCAACCCAGGGGGCGCAGGGTGGC. Its translation: CASSTQGAQGG. From start to end, the CDR3 is CASSTQGAQGGYTF.

This clone occurred many times. The read terminates 3 residues before the CDR3 end, so the remaining end is supplied by the germline J gene. The genes are TRBV5-5 and TRBJ1-1, with D perhaps matching TRBD1 (5 bases). The germline gives CDR1 SGHKS, CDR2 YYEKEE (reference sequence). The V gene lost 0 bases and the J gene lost 4 bases, with 10 bases spanning the gap. The CDR3 is made up of 14 amino acids. The CDR3 loop reads CASSLGSGFTEAFF. CDR3 DNA, as far as it was read: TGTGCCAGCAGCTTGGGTTCAGGGTTCACTGAA.

Many counts were recorded for this clone. Read sequence stops 3 residues before the CDR3 end, and the germline J gene provides the missing end. This chain joins TRBV9 and TRBJ2-3; 8 bases agree with TRBD2. Per the germline V gene, CDR1 is SGDLS and CDR2 is YYNGEE. V shed 9 bases and J 4 bases; nucleotides not matched to a gene: 13. The CDR3 contains 15 residues. Incomplete CDR3 DNA: TGTGCCACCCAATCCGGGACTAGTCCGGCAGATACG. Protein product: CATQSGTSPADT. In full, the CDR3 is CATQSGTSPADTQYF.

In its sample, this clone was seen a few times. The CDR3 goes on 3 residues after the read ends, and that part is filled in from the germline J gene. The V and J genes are TRBV13 and TRBJ2-3; D remains ambiguous. Per germline, CDR1 PRHDT and CDR2 FYEKMQ (reference sequence). The V end lost 2 bases, the J end lost 7 bases, and 16 bases lay between the germline ends. This CDR3 is 15 amino acids long. CDR3 region: CASSLYSLSVNTQYF. The part of the CDR3 DNA that was read is TGTGCCAGCAGCTTATATAGCCTCAGTGTAAATACG.

This clone was observed at least ten times. The CDR3 end lies 3 residues beyond the end of the read and is filled in from the germline J gene. This sequence joins TRBV30 and TRBJ1-1; no clear D. CDR1 and CDR2 (germline): GTSNPN, SVGIG (reference sequence). The CDR3 runs 12 residues. Trimming took 3 bases from V and 6 from J, leaving 11 bases between them. The CDR3 sequence: CAWSADHPEAFF. The DNA read from the CDR3 is TGTGCCTGGAGCGCGGATCACCCTGAA.

This clone was observed at least ten times. The read gets to within 3 residues of the CDR3 end, and the germline J gene fills in the rest. The rearrangement links TRBV4-2 to TRBJ1-5; 12 nucleotides agree with TRBD1. V lost 4 bases to trimming and J lost 0 bases; unmatched junction nucleotides: 10. CDR1 LGHNA and CDR2 YNFKEQ come from the germline V gene. CDR3 length: 19 residues. The part of the CDR3 DNA that was read is TGTGCCAGCAGCCCGGACATCGGGACAGGGGGCAATAGCAATCAGCCC. Its translation is CASSPDIGTGGNSNQP. The entire CDR3 reads CASSPDIGTGGNSNQPQHF.

This clone was detected many times. CDR3 DNA (partial): TGTGCCAGCAGTGAAAGTGAGGGGTGGTCCAGCTCCTATAATTCACCC. Its translation is CASSESEGWSSSYNSP. The entire CDR3 sequence reads CASSESEGWSSSYNSPLHF. The chain combines TRBV6-1 with TRBJ1-6; D perhaps matches TRBD1 (5 bases). The CDR3 is cut off 3 residues early in the read; its end comes from the germline J gene. The length of the CDR3 is 19 residues. Trimming took off 2 bases at V and 0 bases at J, with 17 bases between the two ends. Germline assignment: CDR1 MNHNS and CDR2 SASEGT.

This clone was recorded many times. The missing CDR3 end, 3 residues past where the read stops, is filled in from the germline J gene. The rearrangement links TRBV5-1 to TRBJ2-7; 10 nucleotides match TRBD1. V was clipped by 2 bases and J by 5 bases; unmatched bases: 7. The germline CDR1 and CDR2 sequences are SGHRS and YFSETQ. The CDR3 covers 15 residues. The CDR3 DNA, read in part, is TGCGCCAGCAGCTTTTCGGGACAGGGGAGTAACGAG. Amino acids: CASSFSGQGSNE. The complete CDR3 sequence is CASSFSGQGSNEQYF.

This clone was seen at least ten times. The read ends 3 residues shy of where the CDR3 ends; the end is completed using the germline J gene. This sequence joins TRBV7-2 and TRBJ2-7, with D perhaps TRBD1 or TRBD2 (5 bases each). This CDR3 contains 15 residues. V dropped 2 bases and J dropped 6 bases, with 17 bases sitting between them. Germline CDR1 and CDR2: SGHTA and FQGNSA. CDR3 in amino acids: CASSLRGVGFSEQYF. The CDR3 DNA, read in part, is TGTGCCAGCAGCTTAAGAGGGGTAGGGTTTAGCGAG. The whole variable domain, filled in from reference TRBV7-2 and TRBJ2-7, reads GAGVSQSPSNKVTEKGKDVELRCDPISGHTALYWYRQSLGQGLEFLIYFQGNSAPDKSGLPSDRFSAERTGGSVSTLTIQRTQQEDSAVYLCASSLRGVGFSEQYFGPGTRLTVT.

This clone was recorded many times. The CDR3 end is not reached by the read, which stops 3 residues before it; the germline J gene fills it in. This chain links TRBV15 with TRBJ1-2; 7 bases are shared with TRBD1. Germline assignment: CDR1 LNHNV and CDR2 YYDKDF (reference sequence). Germline trimming cut 5 bases from V and 3 bases from J; bases unmatched to any gene: 6. This CDR3 spans 14 amino acids. CDR3 residues: CATSGSGTDYGYTF. The sequenced part of the CDR3 DNA is TGTGCCACCAGCGGGAGTGGGACAGACTATGGC.

This clone occurred many times. The CDR3 end falls 3 residues outside the read, so it is completed with the germline J gene. The chain recombines TRBV5-1 with TRBJ1-2, with TRBD1 as a possible D gene (6 bases). Germline V lookup: CDR1 SGHRS, CDR2 YFSETQ. The V gene lost 0 bases and the J gene lost 6 bases, with 18 bases spanning the gap. The length of the CDR3 is 16 residues. CDR3 DNA, as far as it was read: TGCGCCAGCAGCTTGGGTTCGGTTAGTGGGGACAATGGC. Translated, it gives CASSLGSVSGDNG. The entire CDR3 sequence reads CASSLGSVSGDNGYTF.

This clone was recorded at least ten times. Read data end 3 residues before the CDR3 end; the end is taken from the germline J gene. The chain couples TRBV5-1 to TRBJ2-5, with a weak D call TRBD1 (6 bases). Germline V gene lookup returns CDR1 SGHRS and CDR2 YFSETQ. Trimming cost V 6 bases and J 5 bases, with 11 bases left between them. The CDR3 has 12 residues. The CDR3 bases that were read are TGCGCCAGCACTTCTCAGGGGGAGACC. Protein sequence: CASTSQGET. The entire CDR3 is CASTSQGETQYF.

This clone was observed many times. The sequenced fragment ends 3 residues before the CDR3 boundary, so the rest is inferred from the germline J gene. The rearrangement uses TRBV7-8 and TRBJ1-5, with D possibly TRBD1 on 5 matching bases. Germline assignment: CDR1 SGHVS and CDR2 FQNEAQ. Trimming cost V 1 base and J 4 bases, with 17 bases left between them. This CDR3 spans 17 amino acids. The CDR3 DNA, read in part, is TGTGCCAGCAGCTTAGTTGGTCAGGGCCAGATGAATCAGCCC. Protein: CASSLVGQGQMNQP. The CDR3 as a whole reads CASSLVGQGQMNQPQHF.

The table lists this clone with many counts. Read sequence stops 3 residues before the CDR3 end, and the germline J gene provides the missing end. V usage is TRBV11-2 and J usage is TRBJ2-7, with a tentative D call TRBD1 (6 bases). The germline gives CDR1 SGHAT, CDR2 FQNNGV. V lost 4 bases, J lost 4 bases, and 17 bases lay in between. The CDR3 consists of 15 residues. The CDR3 sequence: CASSSGDRIPYEQYF. CDR3 DNA (partial): TGTGCCAGCAGCTCCGGAGACAGGATCCCTTACGAG.

This clone was detected many times. The missing CDR3 end, 3 residues past where the read stops, is filled in from the germline J gene. The chain combines TRBV10-3 with TRBJ2-3; 12 positions match TRBD2. The germline V gene has CDR1 ENHRY and CDR2 SYGVKD. Unmatched junction bases numbered 4, after V lost 6 bases and J lost 3 bases. The CDR3 is 15 residues long. The CDR3 here is CAIRETSGSTDTQYF. Partial CDR3 DNA: TGTGCCATCAGAGAGACTAGCGGGAGTACAGATACG.

In this sample, this clone turned up many times. The sequence runs out 3 residues before the end of the CDR3; the remainder is reconstructed from the germline J gene. V usage is TRBV19 and J usage is TRBJ1-5; D is possibly TRBD1 (6 bases). Looked up from germline, CDR1 is LNHDA and CDR2 is SQIVND (reference sequence). The CDR3 has 14 residues. Trimming took off 5 bases at V and 6 bases at J, with 14 bases between the two ends. CDR3 DNA, as far as it was read: TGTGCCAGTAGTCTCCCGGGAGGGGGTCAGCCC. Its protein product is CASSLPGGGQP. The whole CDR3 reads CASSLPGGGQPQHF.

This clone was counted many times. The read terminates 3 residues ahead of where the CDR3 ends, so the germline J gene completes it. V and J are TRBV30 and TRBJ1-2, with D tentatively TRBD1 (6 bases). The V gene lost 1 base and the J gene lost 7 bases, with 10 bases spanning the gap. CDR1 and CDR2 (germline): GTSNPN, SVGIG (reference sequence). There are 12 residues in the CDR3. The CDR3: CAWSDRVSGYTF. CDR3 bases read: TGTGCCTGGAGTGACAGGGTCTCTGGC.

This clone was counted many times. The missing CDR3 end, 3 residues past where the read stops, is filled in from the germline J gene. V gene TRBV30 combines with J gene TRBJ2-3; the match to TRBD2 covers 12 bases. The germline V gene has CDR1 GTSNPN and CDR2 SVGIG (reference sequence). Trimming removed 4 bases from V and 4 bases from J; junction bases left unmatched: 6. CDR3 length: 15 amino acids. Incomplete CDR3 DNA: TGTGCCTGGAAAAGACTAGCGGGAGTTTCAGATACG. The encoded protein is CAWKRLAGVSDT. The entire CDR3 reads CAWKRLAGVSDTQYF.

This clone was observed many times. The CDR3 is cut off 3 residues early in the read; its end comes from the germline J gene. The chain uses TRBV10-3 and TRBJ2-1, with D unresolved. Trimming cost V 0 bases and J 9 bases, with 6 bases left between them. The CDR3 is 12 amino acids. Germline lookup yields CDR1 ENHRY and CDR2 SYGVKD. Here the CDR3 reads CAISESQAEQFF. The DNA read from the CDR3 is TGTGCCATCAGTGAGTCCCAGGCTGAG.

This clone was seen many times. The sequenced fragment ends 3 residues before the CDR3 boundary, so the rest is inferred from the germline J gene. This chain connects TRBV7-6 to TRBJ1-1; D not certain. V lost 1 base, J lost 5 bases, and 8 bases lay in between. Germline V gene data show CDR1 as SGHVS and CDR2 as FNYEAQ. The CDR3 extends over 13 amino acids. The CDR3 sequence: CASSLGFGTEAFF. CDR3 DNA, as far as it was read: TGTGCCAGCAGCTTAGGGTTCGGGACTGAA.

This clone has a count of ten or more. This chain's CDR3 is CAWSAGTGSVEQYF. The sequenced CDR3 bases are TGTGCCTGGAGTGCCGGGACAGGGTCTGTCGAG. This sequence joins TRBV30 and TRBJ2-7, with 9 bases matching TRBD1. The CDR3 end lies 3 residues beyond the end of the read and is filled in from the germline J gene. V shed 1 base, J shed 6 bases, and the junction held 7 bases outside the gene matches. CDR1 is GTSNPN, CDR2 SVGIG, per germline (reference sequence). The CDR3 is made up of 14 amino acids.

Points on this clone: Read data end 3 residues before the CDR3 end; the end is taken from the germline J gene. This chain uses TRBV20-1 with TRBJ1-4; 9 nucleotides line up with TRBD1. The CDR3 sequence is 15 residues long. The junction had 9 bases not matched to a gene; V was cut back by 3 bases and J by 7 bases. From germline, CDR1 is DFQATT and CDR2 SNEGSKA (reference sequence). CDR3 in amino acids: CSARSQGAAGEKLFF. The sequenced CDR3 bases are TGCAGTGCTAGGTCACAGGGGGCTGCGGGTGAAAAA.

This clone was picked up many times. Read coverage stops 3 residues before the CDR3 terminus; the germline J gene supplies the remainder. V is TRBV29-1 and J is TRBJ2-7; TRBD1 agrees at 8 bases. Looked up from germline, CDR1 is SQVTM and CDR2 is ANQGSEA. Trimming at V came to 6 bases and at J to 2 bases, leaving 3 bases not matched to a gene. The CDR3 length is 12 residues. The CDR3 loop reads CSVGQDAYEQYF. Incomplete CDR3 DNA: TGCAGCGTGGGACAGGACGCCTACGAG.

There are many counts of this clone. At one boundary the junction diverges from the germline segment, which might be a read error. The read ends 3 residues shy of where the CDR3 ends; the end is completed using the germline J gene. The J gene is TRBJ1-4, the V gene TRBV5-1; TRBD1 matches at 9 bases. CDR3 size: 17 residues. The V gene's germline CDR1 is SGHRS and CDR2 YFSETQ. This CDR3 reads CVSSETGTGFLNEKLFF. Partial CDR3 DNA: TGCGTCAGCAGCGAAACCGGGACAGGGTTCCTTAATGAAAAA.

This clone was seen repeatedly, ten times or more. The read gets to within 3 residues of the CDR3 end, and the germline J gene fills in the rest. J is TRBJ2-3 and V is TRBV6-2 or TRBV6-3, with D unresolved. Germline V gene lookup returns CDR1 MNHEY and CDR2 SVGEGT. Trimming stripped 2 bases from V and 1 base from J, with 10 bases between. The CDR3 spans 15 residues. The CDR3: CASSYGRVGTDTQYF. CDR3 DNA, as far as it was read: TGTGCCAGCAGTTACGGTAGGGTCGGCACAGATACG.